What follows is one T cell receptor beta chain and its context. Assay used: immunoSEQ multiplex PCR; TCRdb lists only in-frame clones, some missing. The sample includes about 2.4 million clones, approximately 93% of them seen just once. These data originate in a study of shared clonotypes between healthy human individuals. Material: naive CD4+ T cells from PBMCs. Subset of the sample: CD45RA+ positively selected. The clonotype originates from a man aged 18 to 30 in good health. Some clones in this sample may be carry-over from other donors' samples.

The CDR3 reads CASSLGGRNSPLHF. The DNA of the CDR3 is TGTGCCAGTAGTCTCGGAGGGAGGAATTCACCCCTCCACTTT. The J gene is TRBJ1-6, the V gene TRBV19; D remains unclear. The germline V gene encodes CDR1 LNHDA and CDR2 SQIVND (reference sequence). V lost 5 bases and J 7 bases, leaving 12 bases between the germline ends. The CDR3 length is 14 residues.